This T cell receptor (beta chain) appears in the sequencing data of a study of blood T cell repertoires in COVID-19. Original processing methods: Reference gene primer amplification gave nucleated cell count estimates. Libraries were prepared by immunoSEQ multiplex PCR; TCRdb keeps only in-frame clonotypes and omits some of them. That table gives V, J and clone size, and the DNA gave D and trimming. Of roughly 300,000 clones detected, 80% to 90% appear once; the ten largest clones hold 5% to 7%. The CDR3 is 15 amino acids. The germline V gene has CDR1 SEHNR and CDR2 FQNEAQ (reference sequence). V lost 3 bases, J lost 8 bases, and 7 bases stayed unmatched.

Sequenced input: peripheral blood. This chain uses TRBV7-9 with TRBJ1-4, with 9 bases that match TRBD1. The source of this sequence is a man aged 18 to 29 who had recovered from COVID-19. CDR3 nucleotide sequence: TGTGCCAGCAGCTTGATGGACAGGGGTTGGGAAAAACTGTTTTTT. Translation gives CASSLMDRGWEKLFF.